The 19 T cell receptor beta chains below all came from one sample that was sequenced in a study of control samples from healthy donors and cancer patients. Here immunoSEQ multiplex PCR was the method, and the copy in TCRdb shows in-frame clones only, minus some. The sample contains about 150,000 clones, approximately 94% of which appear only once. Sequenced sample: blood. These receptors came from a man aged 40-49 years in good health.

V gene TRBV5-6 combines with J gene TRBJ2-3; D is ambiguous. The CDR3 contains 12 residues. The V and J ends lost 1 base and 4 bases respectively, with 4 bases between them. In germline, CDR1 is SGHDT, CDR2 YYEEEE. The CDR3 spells CASSLRADTQYF. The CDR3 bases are TGTGCCAGCAGCTTGCGGGCAGATACGCAGTATTTT.

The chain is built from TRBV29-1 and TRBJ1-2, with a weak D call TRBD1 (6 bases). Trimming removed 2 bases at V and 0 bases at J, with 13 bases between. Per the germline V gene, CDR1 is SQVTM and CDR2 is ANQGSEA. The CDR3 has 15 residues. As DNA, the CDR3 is TGCAGCGTTGAACCCTTCCAGGGGACTAACTATGGCTACACCTTC. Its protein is CSVEPFQGTNYGYTF. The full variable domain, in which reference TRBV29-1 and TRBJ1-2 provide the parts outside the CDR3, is SAVISQKPSRDICQRGTSLTIQCQVDSQVTMMFWYRQQPGQSLTLIATANQGSEATYESGFVIDKFPISRPNLTFSTLTVSNMSPEDSSIYLCSVEPFQGTNYGYTFGSGTRLTVV.

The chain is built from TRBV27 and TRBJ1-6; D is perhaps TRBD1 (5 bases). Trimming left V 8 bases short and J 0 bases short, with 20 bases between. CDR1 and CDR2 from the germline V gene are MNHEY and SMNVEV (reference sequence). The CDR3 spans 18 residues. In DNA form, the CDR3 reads TGTGCCAGCCGCCTAGTACAGGCCTTTAGCTCCTATAATTCACCCCTCCACTTT. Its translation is CASRLVQAFSSYNSPLHF.

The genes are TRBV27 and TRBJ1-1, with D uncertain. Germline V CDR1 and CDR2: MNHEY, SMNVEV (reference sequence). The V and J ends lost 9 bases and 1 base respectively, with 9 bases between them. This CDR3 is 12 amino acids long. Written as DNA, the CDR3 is TGTGCCAGTTACGGGCCGAACACTGAAGCTTTCTTT. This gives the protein CASYGPNTEAFF.

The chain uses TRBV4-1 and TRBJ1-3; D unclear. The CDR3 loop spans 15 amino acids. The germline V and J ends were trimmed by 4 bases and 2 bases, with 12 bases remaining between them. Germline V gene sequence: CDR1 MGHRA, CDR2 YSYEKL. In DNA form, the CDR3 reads TGCGCCAGCAGCCCCCTCTACGACACTGGAAACACCATATATTTT. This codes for CASSPLYDTGNTIYF.

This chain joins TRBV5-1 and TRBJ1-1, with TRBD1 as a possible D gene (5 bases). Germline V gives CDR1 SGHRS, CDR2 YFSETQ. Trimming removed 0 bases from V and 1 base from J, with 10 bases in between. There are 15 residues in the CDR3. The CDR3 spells CASSLVGAKNTEAFF. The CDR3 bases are TGCGCCAGCAGCTTGGTTGGGGCTAAGAACACTGAAGCTTTCTTT.

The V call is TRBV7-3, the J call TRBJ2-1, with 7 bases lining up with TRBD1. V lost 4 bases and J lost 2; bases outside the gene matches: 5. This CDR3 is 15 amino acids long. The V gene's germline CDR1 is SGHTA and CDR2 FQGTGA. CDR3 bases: TGTGCCAGCAGCTCAAACACAGGGGCCTACAATGAGCAGTTCTTC. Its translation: CASSSNTGAYNEQFF.

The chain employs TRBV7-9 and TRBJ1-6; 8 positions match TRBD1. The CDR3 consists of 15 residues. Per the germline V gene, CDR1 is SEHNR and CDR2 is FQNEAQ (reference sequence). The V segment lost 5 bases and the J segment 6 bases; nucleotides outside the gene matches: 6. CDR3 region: CASSDWDRLNSPLHF. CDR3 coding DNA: TGTGCCAGCAGCGACTGGGACAGGCTTAATTCACCCCTCCACTTT.

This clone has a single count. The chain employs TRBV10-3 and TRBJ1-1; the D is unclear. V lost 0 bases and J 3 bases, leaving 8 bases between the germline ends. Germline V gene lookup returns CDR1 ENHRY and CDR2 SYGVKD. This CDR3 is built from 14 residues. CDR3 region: CAISESQADTEAFF. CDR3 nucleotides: TGTGCCATCAGTGAGTCCCAAGCAGACACTGAAGCTTTCTTT.

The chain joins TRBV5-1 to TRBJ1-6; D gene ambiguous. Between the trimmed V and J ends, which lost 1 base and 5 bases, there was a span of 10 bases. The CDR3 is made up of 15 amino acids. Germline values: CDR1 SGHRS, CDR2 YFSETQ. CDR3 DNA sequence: TGCGCCAGCAGCTTGTTTTCAGAAAATAATTCACCCCTCCACTTT. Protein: CASSLFSENNSPLHF.

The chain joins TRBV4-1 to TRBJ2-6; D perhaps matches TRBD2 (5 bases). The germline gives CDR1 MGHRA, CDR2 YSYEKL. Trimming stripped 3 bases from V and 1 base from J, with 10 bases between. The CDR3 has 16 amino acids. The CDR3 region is CASSQIALSGANVLTF. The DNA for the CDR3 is TGCGCCAGCAGCCAGATAGCGTTGTCTGGGGCCAACGTCCTGACTTTC.

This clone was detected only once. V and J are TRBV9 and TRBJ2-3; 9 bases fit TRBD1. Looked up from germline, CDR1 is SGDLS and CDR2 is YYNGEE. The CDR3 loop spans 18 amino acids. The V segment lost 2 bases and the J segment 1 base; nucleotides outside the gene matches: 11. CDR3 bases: TGTGCCAGCAGCGTCGGGACAGGGAAGGTCCTCCGCACAGATACGCAGTATTTT. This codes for CASSVGTGKVLRTDTQYF. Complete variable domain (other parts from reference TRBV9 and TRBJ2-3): DSGVTQTPKHLITATGQRVTLRCSPRSGDLSVYWYQQSLDQGLQFLIQYYNGEERAKGNILERFSAQQFPDLHSELNLSSLELGDSALYFCASSVGTGKVLRTDTQYFGPGTRLTVL.

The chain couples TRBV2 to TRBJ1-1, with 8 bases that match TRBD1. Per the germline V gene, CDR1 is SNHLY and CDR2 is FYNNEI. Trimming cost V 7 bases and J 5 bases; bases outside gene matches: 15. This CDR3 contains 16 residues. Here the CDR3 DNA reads TGTGCCAGCACCCTAAGGGGGGTACAGGGGGGAACTGAAGCTTTCTTT. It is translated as CASTLRGVQGGTEAFF.

In DNA form, the CDR3 reads TGCGCCAGCAGCCCGACAGGACAGGGGGGACCCACAGATACGCAGTATTTT. Translating it yields CASSPTGQGGPTDTQYF. This rearrangement joins TRBV5-1 to TRBJ2-3; 10 nucleotides match TRBD1. CDR3 length equals 17 residues. In germline, CDR1 is SGHRS, CDR2 YFSETQ. Trimming took 4 bases from V and 2 from J; bases not matched to a gene: 10.

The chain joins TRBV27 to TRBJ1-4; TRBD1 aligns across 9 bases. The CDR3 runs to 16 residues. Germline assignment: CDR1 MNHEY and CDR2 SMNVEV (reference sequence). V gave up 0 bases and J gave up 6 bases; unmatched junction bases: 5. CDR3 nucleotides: TGTGCCAGCAGTTTATCGAAGGGACAGGGTCATGAAAAACTGTTTTTT. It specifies CASSLSKGQGHEKLFF.

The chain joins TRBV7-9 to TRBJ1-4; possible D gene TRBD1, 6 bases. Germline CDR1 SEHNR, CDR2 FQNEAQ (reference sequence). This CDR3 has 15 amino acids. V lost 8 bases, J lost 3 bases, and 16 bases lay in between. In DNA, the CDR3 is TGTGCCAGCTTGAGGCGGGGGGCGCCTAATGAAAAACTGTTTTTT. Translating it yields CASLRRGAPNEKLFF.

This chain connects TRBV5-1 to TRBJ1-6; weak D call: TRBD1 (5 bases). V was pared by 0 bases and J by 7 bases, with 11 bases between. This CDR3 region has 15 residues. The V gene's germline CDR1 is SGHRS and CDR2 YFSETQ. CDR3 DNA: TGCGCCAGCAGCTTGGAAGGGGATAGGAATTCACCCCTCCACTTT. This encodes CASSLEGDRNSPLHF. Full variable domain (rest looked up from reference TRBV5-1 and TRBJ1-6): KAGVTQTPRYLIKTRGQQVTLSCSPISGHRSVSWYQQTPGQGLQFLFEYFSETQRNKGNFPGRFSGRQFSNSRSEMNVSTLELGDSALYLCASSLEGDRNSPLHFGNGTRLTVT.

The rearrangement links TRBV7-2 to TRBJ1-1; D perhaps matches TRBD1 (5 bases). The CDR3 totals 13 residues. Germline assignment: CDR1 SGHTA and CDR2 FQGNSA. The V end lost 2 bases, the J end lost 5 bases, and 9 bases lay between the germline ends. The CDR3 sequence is CASSLQGGTEAFF. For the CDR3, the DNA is TGTGCCAGCAGCTTACAGGGTGGAACTGAAGCTTTCTTT.

CDR3 region: CASSVGTFSGYTF. The DNA of the CDR3 is TGTGCCAGCAGCGTAGGAACATTTTCTGGCTACACCTTC. This chain links TRBV9 with TRBJ1-2, with unresolved D. Germline lookup yields CDR1 SGDLS and CDR2 YYNGEE. V was trimmed by 0 bases and J by 7 bases, leaving 10 bases between them. CDR3 length: 13 residues. The full variable domain, completed using reference TRBV9 and TRBJ1-2, is DSGVTQTPKHLITATGQRVTLRCSPRSGDLSVYWYQQSLDQGLQFLIQYYNGEERAKGNILERFSAQQFPDLHSELNLSSLELGDSALYFCASSVGTFSGYTFGSGTRLTVV.